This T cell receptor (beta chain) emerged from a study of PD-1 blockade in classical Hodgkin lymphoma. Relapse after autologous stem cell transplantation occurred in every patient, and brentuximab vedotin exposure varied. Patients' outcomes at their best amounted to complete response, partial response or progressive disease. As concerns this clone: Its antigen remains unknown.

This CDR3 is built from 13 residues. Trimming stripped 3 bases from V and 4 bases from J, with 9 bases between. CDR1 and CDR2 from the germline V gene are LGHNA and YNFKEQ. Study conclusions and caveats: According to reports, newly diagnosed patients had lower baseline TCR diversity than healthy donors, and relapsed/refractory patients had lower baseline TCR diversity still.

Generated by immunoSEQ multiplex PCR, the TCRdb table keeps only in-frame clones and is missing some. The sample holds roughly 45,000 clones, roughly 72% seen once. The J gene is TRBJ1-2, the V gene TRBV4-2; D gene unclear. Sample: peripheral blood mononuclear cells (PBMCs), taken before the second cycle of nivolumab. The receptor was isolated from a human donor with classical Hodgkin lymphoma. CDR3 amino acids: CASSHSSAYGYTF. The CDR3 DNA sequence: TGTGCCAGCAGCCACTCTTCCGCCTATGGCTACACCTTC.